This is a list of T cell receptor beta chains from one sample in a study of follicular helper T cells after annual influenza vaccination. The table came from immunoSEQ multiplex PCR; TCRdb's copy has only in-frame clones and leaves some out. The table lists some 15,000 clones, approximately 84% of them singletons, with about 0.27% in the top ten. Sequenced material: CXCR5- memory CD4+ T cells sorted from blood, taken on the day of influenza vaccination. The receptors stem from an adult who received the influenza vaccine. Each CDR3 is given with its conserved first and last residue. Fields, in order: D gene, V gene, J gene, CDR3 length, CDR3 protein, CDR3 DNA. D genes are given only for firm matches.

D gene: TRBD2; V gene: TRBV4-2; J gene: TRBJ2-7; CDR3 length: 15; CDR3 protein: CASSPRKRGTYEQYF; CDR3 DNA: TGTGCCAGCAGCCCCAGAAAGCGGGGGACTTACGAGCAGTACTTC
D gene: TRBD1; V gene: TRBV5-4; J gene: TRBJ1-6; CDR3 length: 14; CDR3 protein: CASRRTGNNSPLHF; CDR3 DNA: TGTGCCAGCAGAAGGACAGGGAATAATTCACCCCTCCACTTT
D gene: TRBD1; V gene: TRBV19; J gene: TRBJ2-7; CDR3 length: 13; CDR3 protein: CAARGTESYEQYF; CDR3 DNA: TGTGCCGCACGAGGGACAGAGTCCTACGAGCAGTACTTC
D gene: TRBD2; V gene: TRBV6-5; J gene: TRBJ2-1; CDR3 length: 15; CDR3 protein: CASSKTSGPYNEQFF; CDR3 DNA: TGTGCCAGCAGTAAGACTAGCGGGCCGTACAATGAGCAGTTCTTC
D gene: .; V gene: TRBV6-1; J gene: TRBJ2-5; CDR3 length: 14; CDR3 protein: CASKTGGGPETQYF; CDR3 DNA: TGTGCCAGCAAAACAGGCGGAGGGCCCGAGACCCAGTACTTC
D gene: TRBD2; V gene: TRBV18; J gene: TRBJ2-3; CDR3 length: 15; CDR3 protein: CASSQGLGGTDTQYF; CDR3 DNA: TGTGCCAGCTCACAAGGACTAGGGGGCACAGATACGCAGTATTTT
D gene: TRBD1; V gene: TRBV6-6; J gene: TRBJ1-2; CDR3 length: 13; CDR3 protein: CASSPTGDYGYTF; CDR3 DNA: TGTGCCAGCAGTCCGACAGGGGACTATGGCTACACCTTC
D gene: .; V gene: TRBV5-6; J gene: TRBJ1-1; CDR3 length: 11; CDR3 protein: CASSLGAEAFF; CDR3 DNA: TGTGCCAGCAGCCTCGGCGCTGAAGCTTTCTTT
D gene: TRBD1; V gene: TRBV7-6; J gene: TRBJ2-7; CDR3 length: 16; CDR3 protein: CASSLGGLGRGYEQYF; CDR3 DNA: TGTGCCAGCAGCTTAGGGGGTTTAGGCAGGGGGTACGAGCAGTACTTC
D gene: .; V gene: TRBV2; J gene: TRBJ1-4; CDR3 length: 12; CDR3 protein: CASSDRDEKLFF; CDR3 DNA: TGTGCCAGCAGTGACAGGGATGAAAAACTGTTTTTT